These 10 T cell receptor beta chains came from one sample sequenced in a study of STAT3 mutations in large granular lymphocyte leukemia. Findings and limits, study-wide: Every T-LGLL patient had at least one immunodominant TCRbeta clonotype.

The assay was immunoSEQ multiplex PCR, and TCRdb's table has in-frame clones only and misses some. The sample records about 6,600 clones, approximately 62% being singletons. For these receptors, no antigen is known. The source material was peripheral blood mononuclear cells. These receptors were obtained from a boy younger than 18 with T-cell large granular lymphocyte leukemia. Some clones in this sample may be carry-over from other donors' samples.

The sample holds a few counts of this clone. This chain joins TRBV6-1 and TRBJ1-6; maybe TRBD1 (5 bases). This CDR3 contains 14 residues. The V gene's germline CDR1 is MNHNS and CDR2 SASEGT. Trimming cost V 5 bases and J 8 bases, with 13 bases left between them. The CDR3 here is CASSIDSSYSPLHF. The DNA of the CDR3 is TGTGCCAGCAGTATTGACAGTAGTTATTCACCCCTCCACTTT.

V and J are TRBV5-1 and TRBJ2-3, with TRBD2 matching 8 bases. Germline V gives CDR1 SGHRS, CDR2 YFSETQ. V dropped 0 bases and J dropped 6; count of bases not matched to a gene: 9. The CDR3 runs 16 residues. The CDR3 DNA sequence: TGCGCCAGCAGCTTGGTAGGAGCATCGGGAGGGGATACGCAGTATTTT. It is translated as CASSLVGASGGDTQYF.

The CDR3 bases are TGTGCCAGCAGCCCGACTAGCGGGAGTGTTGGGGAGACCCAGTACTTC. Encoded protein: CASSPTSGSVGETQYF. This chain connects TRBV7-9 to TRBJ2-5, with TRBD2 identical over 12 bases. Losses at the gene ends were 5 bases for V and 5 bases for J; bases not matched to a gene: 9. The CDR3 covers 16 residues. CDR1 SEHNR and CDR2 FQNEAQ come from the germline V gene (reference sequence).

A few counts support this clone. This sequence joins TRBV5-8 and TRBJ1-4, with unresolved D. V lost 1 base, J lost 8 bases, and 12 bases lay in between. Looked up from germline, CDR1 is SGHTS and CDR2 is YDEGEE. The CDR3 has 14 amino acids. The chain's CDR3 is CASSLSETREKLFF. DNA of the CDR3: TGTGCCAGCAGCTTGTCGGAGACACGGGAAAAACTGTTTTTT.

This sequence joins TRBV6-6 and TRBJ1-1; TRBD1 agrees at 7 bases. The germline CDR1 and CDR2 sequences are MNHNY and SVGAGI (reference sequence). The trim removed 5 bases at V and 11 bases at J, leaving 8 bases unmatched. This CDR3 has 12 amino acids. The CDR3 protein is CASSRGTEEAFF. CDR3 DNA sequence: TGTGCCAGCAGTAGAGGGACAGAGGAGGCTTTCTTT.

This clone was counted only a few times. The chain combines TRBV29-1 with TRBJ2-7; the D is unclear. This CDR3 contains 13 residues. Germline CDR1 and CDR2: SQVTM and ANQGSEA. Trimming took off 2 bases at V and 0 bases at J, with 8 bases between the two ends. CDR3 loop: CSVEWADSYEQYF. For the CDR3, the DNA is TGCAGCGTTGAATGGGCGGACTCCTACGAGCAGTACTTC.

The rearrangement uses TRBV6-5 and TRBJ1-4; 7 bases are shared with TRBD1. Germline CDR1 reads MNHEY; CDR2 reads SVGAGI. With 10 bases clipped from V and 8 bases from J, the junction kept 7 bases outside the gene matches. The length of the CDR3 is 12 residues. CDR3 bases: TGTGCCACTGGGGGGACAGCGGAAAAACTGTTTTTT. Translation: CATGGTAEKLFF.

The chain employs TRBV27 and TRBJ2-7; D is undetermined. Trimming shortened V by 2 bases and J by 3 bases, and 5 bases separated the two germline ends. CDR1 and CDR2 from the germline V gene are MNHEY and SMNVEV (reference sequence). There are 12 residues in the CDR3. CDR3 sequence (DNA): TGTGCCAGCAGTTTAATGGGCTACGAGCAGTACTTC. Residues: CASSLMGYEQYF.

This clone was seen only a few times. The rearrangement links TRBV14 to TRBJ2-1; 9 bases align to TRBD1. J lost 1 base, V lost 4 bases, and 2 bases had no gene match. Germline V gene sequence: CDR1 SGHDN, CDR2 FVKESK. The CDR3 contains 15 residues. The CDR3 loop reads CASSLQGASYNEQFF. CDR3 in DNA: TGTGCCAGCAGCCTACAGGGGGCATCCTACAATGAGCAGTTCTTC.

V gene TRBV9 combines with J gene TRBJ2-5, with 9 bases fitting TRBD2. Germline V gene lookup returns CDR1 SGDLS and CDR2 YYNGEE. This CDR3 region has 16 residues. Trimming took 0 bases from V and 1 from J; bases not matched to a gene: 4. The CDR3 DNA is TGTGCCAGCAGCGTAGCGGATAGCGGGAGCCAAGAGACCCAGTACTTC. Amino acid sequence: CASSVADSGSQETQYF.